The T cell receptor (beta chain) described here comes from a study of T cell repertoires in cytomegalovirus infection. Overall study: Both a matching HLA type and CMV infection were indicated by public TCR beta signatures. Study-wide results and limits: The response measured ex vivo was dominated by TCR beta clonotypes (HLA-C-restricted and CMV-specific).

TCRdb fed the reads into MiXCR, producing one record per CDR3 protein. The sample has roughly 730,000 distinct CDR3 sequences, approximately 33% seen once. About this clonotype: Its antigen remains unknown. Sequence at one end of the junction differs from germline and may be a read error.

Germline-derived CDR1 and CDR2 are SGHAT and FQNNGV. CDR3 length: 15 amino acids. The TCR sequence derives from a human donor in good health (CMV status not recorded). Some clones in this sample may be carry-over from other donors' samples. The chain combines TRBV11-2 with TRBJ1-5; D is unclear. The specimen comprised cultured PBMCs, sampled from culture after CMV antigen stimulation. The CDR3 DNA reads as TGTGCCAGCAGCTTAGAGATGGGGAGAGACCAGCACCAGCATTTT. It yields the protein CASSLEMGRDQHQHF.